Listed below are T cell receptor beta chains from one sample, sequenced in a study of OX40 agonist ivuxolimab in advanced cancers. The repertoire was sequenced with immunoSEQ multiplex PCR; TCRdb's copy has only in-frame clones and lacks some. Counted here are around 16,000 clones, roughly 79% occurring once; the ten biggest clones make up around 12%. The specimen was CD4+ or CD8+ T cells sorted from blood, collected in a trial of the OX40 agonist ivuxolimab. The receptors were gathered from an adult with an advanced solid tumor such as melanoma, head and neck, liver or kidney cancer. The CDR3 runs from the conserved cysteine through the conserved F or W. D genes are given only for firm matches. Only some rows state a clone size, as once, few, many or a class for expanded clones.

V gene	D gene	clone size	J gene	CDR3 protein	CDR3 DNA
TRBV7-9	TRBD1	once	TRBJ2-5	CASSLGQGKETQYF	TGTGCCAGCAGCCTGGGACAGGGGAAGGAGACCCAGTACTTC
TRBV9	NA	NA	TRBJ1-2	CASSVGGLGADTLRGYTF	TGTGCCAGCAGCGTAGGTGGTTTGGGGGCAGATACCCTTCGAGGCTACACCTTC
TRBV27	TRBD1	once	TRBJ1-5	CASSLDRDQPQHF	TGTGCCAGCAGCCTTGACAGGGATCAGCCCCAGCATTTT
TRBV9	NA	NA	TRBJ1-2	CASSVMGGNGYTF	TGTGCCAGCAGCGTAATGGGGGGTAATGGCTACACCTTC
TRBV10-2	NA	once	TRBJ1-1	CATLGAGTEAFF	TGCGCCACCTTGGGAGCCGGGACTGAAGCTTTCTTT
TRBV19	NA	NA	TRBJ1-2	CATKGVGYTF	TGTGCCACCAAGGGGGTAGGCTACACCTTC
TRBV5-5	NA	NA	TRBJ1-2	CASSLEGTPYGYTF	TGTGCCAGCAGCTTAGAGGGGACCCCCTATGGCTACACCTTC
TRBV6-6	NA	NA	TRBJ2-7	CASSQNGESYEQYF	TGTGCCAGCAGCCAAAACGGGGAATCCTACGAGCAGTACTTC
TRBV13	NA	NA	TRBJ2-3	CASSLAASTDTQYF	TGTGCCAGCAGCTTAGCGGCAAGCACAGATACGCAGTATTTT
TRBV5-6	NA	NA	TRBJ2-3	CASSFSPGTDTQYF	TGTGCCAGCAGCTTTTCGCCAGGCACAGATACGCAGTATTTT
TRBV27	TRBD1	NA	TRBJ1-1	CASSYRGENTEAFF	TGTGCCAGCAGTTACAGGGGGGAAAACACTGAAGCTTTCTTT
TRBV4-3	NA	NA	TRBJ1-1	CASSKEGGMNTEAFF	TGCGCCAGCAGCAAAGAGGGCGGGATGAACACTGAAGCTTTCTTT
TRBV4-3	NA	NA	TRBJ2-6	CASSQVEGGANVLTF	TGCGCCAGCAGCCAAGTGGAAGGTGGGGCCAACGTCCTGACTTTC
TRBV4-2	TRBD2	few	TRBJ2-3	CASSLLAGYTDTQYF	TGTGCCAGCAGCCTCTTAGCGGGGTACACAGATACGCAGTATTTT
TRBV4-2	TRBD1	NA	TRBJ2-7	CASSQDRAGTYEQYF	TGTGCCAGCAGCCAGGACAGGGCGGGGACTTACGAGCAGTACTTC
TRBV4-2	NA	NA	TRBJ1-2	CASSQGALSNSDLVYGYTF	TGTGCCAGCAGCCAAGGAGCCCTTTCGAACAGTGACCTTGTCTATGGCTACACCTTC
TRBV11-2	NA	NA	TRBJ2-7	CATSQGPSYEQYF	TGTGCCACCTCCCAGGGTCCCTCCTACGAGCAGTACTTC
TRBV19	TRBD1	NA	TRBJ1-5	CASSTGQWPQHF	TGTGCCAGTAGTACGGGACAGTGGCCCCAGCATTTT
TRBV5-5	NA	NA	TRBJ2-7	CASSPAGTPYEQYF	TGTGCCAGCAGCCCCGCCGGGACACCCTACGAGCAGTACTTC
TRBV4-1	TRBD2	few	TRBJ2-1	CASSQDGGGGPTEQFF	TGCGCCAGCAGCCAAGATGGTGGCGGGGGGCCTACTGAGCAGTTCTTC
TRBV5-6	TRBD2	NA	TRBJ2-3	CASSSGTSGEFTDTQYF	TGTGCCAGCAGCTCCGGGACTAGCGGGGAGTTCACAGATACGCAGTATTTT
TRBV7-9	NA	NA	TRBJ1-6	CASSQEGRSPLHF	TGTGCCAGCAGCCAAGAAGGAAGGTCACCCCTCCACTTT
TRBV6-1	NA	NA	TRBJ1-1	CASRETDRLNTEAFF	TGTGCCAGCAGAGAAACCGACAGATTAAACACTGAAGCTTTCTTT
TRBV7-9	TRBD1	NA	TRBJ1-2	CASSSGQLNYGYTF	TGTGCCAGCAGCTCGGGACAGCTTAACTATGGCTACACCTTC
TRBV7-6	NA	few	TRBJ2-1	CASSFGTPTWDEQFF	TGTGCCAGCAGCTTTGGGACACCCACCTGGGATGAGCAGTTCTTC
TRBV6-5	NA	NA	TRBJ1-2	CASSYERNYGYTF	TGTGCCAGCAGTTACGAGAGAAACTATGGCTACACCTTC
TRBV7-3	NA	NA	TRBJ2-1	CASSLQGRHEQFF	TGTGCCAGCAGCTTACAGGGGCGGCATGAGCAGTTCTTC
TRBV27	NA	NA	TRBJ1-1	CASSVRSLGPEAFF	TGTGCCAGCAGCGTCCGAAGCCTGGGGCCTGAAGCTTTCTTT
TRBV10-3	TRBD1	NA	TRBJ1-1	CASQGTGGWSTEAFF	TGTGCCAGCCAGGGGACAGGGGGATGGAGCACTGAAGCTTTCTTT
TRBV2	NA	NA	TRBJ2-7	CASSEHAAGYDYEQYF	TGTGCCAGCAGTGAACACGCCGCTGGGTACGACTACGAGCAGTACTTC
TRBV4-2	NA	few	TRBJ2-7	CASSLGGYEQYF	TGTGCCAGCAGCTTGGGGGGTTACGAGCAGTACTTC
TRBV11-1	TRBD1	NA	TRBJ2-7	CASSLGQGFYEQYF	TGTGCCAGCAGCTTGGGACAGGGGTTCTACGAGCAGTACTTC
TRBV7-3	TRBD1	NA	TRBJ2-7	CASSSRTGIAYEQYF	TGTGCCAGCAGCTCCAGGACAGGGATCGCCTACGAGCAGTACTTC
TRBV5-3	NA	NA	TRBJ2-7	CASSFARVREQYF	TGTGCCAGCAGCTTCGCCCGGGTTCGCGAGCAGTACTTC
TRBV11-2	TRBD2	NA	TRBJ2-7	CASSLVPQLAGGPLDEQYF	TGTGCCAGCAGCTTAGTGCCTCAACTAGCGGGGGGACCACTGGACGAGCAGTACTTC
TRBV11-3	NA	once	TRBJ1-6	CASSPDTSNSPLHF	TGTGCCAGCAGCCCCGACACATCTAATTCACCCCTCCACTTT
TRBV4-3	NA	NA	TRBJ1-1	CASSWEADTEAFF	TGCGCCAGCAGCTGGGAGGCAGACACTGAAGCTTTCTTT
TRBV11-3	NA	NA	TRBJ1-5	CASSLDWGGNQPQHF	TGTGCCAGCAGCTTAGATTGGGGGGGCAATCAGCCCCAGCATTTT
TRBV27	NA	NA	TRBJ1-3	CASSLTATSGNTIYF	TGTGCCAGCAGTTTGACAGCGACCTCTGGAAACACCATATATTTT
TRBV18	TRBD2	once	TRBJ2-3	CASSPQWEGLITDTQYF	TGTGCCAGCTCACCACAGTGGGAGGGGTTGATCACAGATACGCAGTATTTT
TRBV5-5	NA	NA	TRBJ1-2	CASSSPENYGYTF	TGTGCCAGCAGCTCCCCGGAGAACTATGGCTACACCTTC
TRBV19	TRBD1	few	TRBJ1-2	CASNTGTGDNYGYTF	TGTGCCAGTAACACCGGGACAGGGGATAACTATGGCTACACCTTC
TRBV7-8	NA	few	TRBJ2-7	CASSLDGTGPGEQYF	TGTGCCAGCAGCCTAGACGGGACGGGGCCAGGGGAGCAGTACTTC
TRBV6-5	NA	NA	TRBJ2-5	CASSYSRGLQETQYF	TGTGCCAGCAGTTACTCTAGGGGATTACAAGAGACCCAGTACTTC
TRBV6-5	NA	NA	TRBJ1-1	CASRLGTEAFF	TGTGCCAGCAGACTGGGGACTGAAGCTTTCTTT
TRBV15	NA	NA	TRBJ2-1	CATSRDSRGDEQFF	TGTGCCACCAGCAGAGATAGTAGAGGGGATGAGCAGTTCTTC
TRBV2	TRBD1	NA	TRBJ2-1	CASEGQGDDEQFF	TGTGCCAGCGAAGGACAGGGTGACGATGAGCAGTTCTTC
TRBV9	NA	NA	TRBJ2-7	CASSQDLYEQYF	TGTGCCAGCAGCCAAGACTTGTACGAGCAGTACTTC
TRBV29-1	TRBD1	NA	TRBJ2-1	CSVGGGTGSNEQFF	TGCAGCGTCGGCGGAGGGACAGGGTCCAATGAGCAGTTCTTC
TRBV7-8	NA	few	TRBJ1-5	CASSLGAGGNQPQHF	TGTGCCAGCAGCTTAGGCGCAGGTGGCAATCAGCCCCAGCATTTT
TRBV4-2	NA	NA	TRBJ1-3	CASSQNPDSSGNTIYF	TGTGCCAGCAGCCAAAACCCCGACAGCTCTGGAAACACCATATATTTT
TRBV4-3	TRBD1	NA	TRBJ1-1	CASSQAGQGNTEAFF	TGCGCCAGCAGCCAAGCGGGACAGGGAAACACTGAAGCTTTCTTT
TRBV4-1	NA	NA	TRBJ1-5	CASSQDVDSNQPQHF	TGCGCCAGCAGCCAAGATGTCGATAGCAATCAGCCCCAGCATTTT
TRBV9	TRBD1	medium-sized	TRBJ2-1	CASSVGQGANNEQFF	TGTGCCAGCAGCGTAGGACAGGGGGCGAACAATGAGCAGTTCTTC
TRBV7-6	TRBD1	NA	TRBJ2-3	CASSRDRGMVTDTQYF	TGTGCCAGCAGCCGGGACAGGGGGATGGTCACAGATACGCAGTATTTT
TRBV11-3	TRBD2	NA	TRBJ2-3	CASSTRLAGGQDRTDTQYF	TGTGCCAGCAGCACCCGACTAGCGGGGGGCCAGGACCGCACAGATACGCAGTATTTT
TRBV2	NA	NA	TRBJ1-1	CASSGYPGQARNTEAFF	TGTGCCAGCAGTGGGTACCCGGGACAAGCTAGGAACACTGAAGCTTTCTTT
TRBV6-5	TRBD1	once	TRBJ2-2	CAGQTGDTGELFF	TGTGCCGGACAGACAGGGGACACCGGGGAGCTGTTTTTT
TRBV28	NA	NA	TRBJ2-1	CACSLRGLNEQFF	TGTGCCTGCAGTCTTAGGGGCCTCAATGAGCAGTTCTTC
TRBV2	TRBD1	once	TRBJ2-2	CASIRTGNPGELFF	TGTGCCAGCATTCGGACAGGGAATCCCGGGGAGCTGTTTTTT